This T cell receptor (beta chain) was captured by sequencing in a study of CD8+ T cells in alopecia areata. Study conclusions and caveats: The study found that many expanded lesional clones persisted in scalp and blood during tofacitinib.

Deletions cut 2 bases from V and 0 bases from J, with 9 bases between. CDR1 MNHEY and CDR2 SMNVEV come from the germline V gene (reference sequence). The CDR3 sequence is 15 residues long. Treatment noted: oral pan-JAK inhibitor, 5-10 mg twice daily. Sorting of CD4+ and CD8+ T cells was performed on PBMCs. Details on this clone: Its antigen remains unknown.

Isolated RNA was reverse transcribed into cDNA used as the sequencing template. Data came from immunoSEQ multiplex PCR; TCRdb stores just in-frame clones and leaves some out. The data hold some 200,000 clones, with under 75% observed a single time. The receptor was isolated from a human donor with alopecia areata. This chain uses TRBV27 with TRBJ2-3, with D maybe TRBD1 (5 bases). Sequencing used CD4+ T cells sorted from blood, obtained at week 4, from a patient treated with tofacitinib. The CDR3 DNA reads TGTGCCAGCAGTTTACACGGACAAAGCACAGATACGCAGTATTTT. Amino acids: CASSLHGQSTDTQYF.